These 23 T cell receptor beta chains were sequenced from one sample in a study of CD8+ T cells in alopecia areata. Reverse transcription of extracted RNA yielded cDNA, which provided the sequencing template. Sequenced by immunoSEQ multiplex PCR; TCRdb stores in-frame clones only, minus some. The sample includes 150,000 to 200,000 clones, around 60% of them seen just once. Sequenced here: CD4+ T cells sorted from blood, sampled at week 0. The receptors come from a human donor with alopecia areata.

The genes are TRBV4-1 and TRBJ2-5; unclear D gene. V lost 7 bases and J lost 7, with 13 bases in between. The germline CDR1 and CDR2 sequences are MGHRA and YSYEKL. This CDR3 is 12 amino acids long. The CDR3 is CASISAGGTQYF. The CDR3 DNA sequence: TGCGCCAGCATATCGGCCGGTGGGACCCAGTACTTC.

This sequence joins TRBV28 and TRBJ2-7; TRBD1 agrees at 9 bases. This CDR3 contains 14 residues. Per the germline V gene, CDR1 is MDHEN and CDR2 is SYDVKM. Losses at the gene ends were 8 bases for V and 4 bases for J; bases not matched to a gene: 9. CDR3 sequence (DNA): TGTGCCAGCCTTACCGGGACAGGGAGTTACGAGCAGTACTTC. It yields the protein CASLTGTGSYEQYF.

Only a few counts were recorded for this clone. The V call is TRBV2, the J call TRBJ1-1; D ambiguous. The V end lost 7 bases, the J end lost 3 bases, and 12 bases lay between the germline ends. The CDR3 totals 13 residues. In germline, CDR1 is SNHLY, CDR2 FYNNEI. The DNA for the CDR3 is TGTGCCAGCATAATTATGAGGGACACTGAAGCTTTCTTT. It encodes CASIIMRDTEAFF.

The rearrangement links TRBV7-8 to TRBJ2-7, with D possibly TRBD2 on 5 matching bases. The V gene lost 4 bases and the J gene lost 1 base, with 17 bases spanning the gap. The germline V gene has CDR1 SGHVS and CDR2 FQNEAQ. The length of the CDR3 is 16 residues. The CDR3 DNA reads TGTGCCAGCAGCTCCCCTTTCACCCCGGGGTCCTACGAGCAGTACTTC. This gives the protein CASSSPFTPGSYEQYF.

The rearrangement joins TRBV30 to TRBJ1-4, with a possible D match to TRBD1 (5 bases). The V gene lost 2 bases and the J gene lost 0 bases, with 10 bases spanning the gap. Germline V lookup: CDR1 GTSNPN, CDR2 SVGIG (reference sequence). This CDR3 is 15 amino acids long. The CDR3 protein is CAWSSGQPTNEKLFF. Written as DNA, the CDR3 is TGTGCCTGGAGTTCAGGACAACCAACTAATGAAAAACTGTTTTTT.

The chain couples TRBV6-4 to TRBJ2-3; no clear D. V gave up 1 base and J gave up 0 bases, with 8 bases separating them. This CDR3 has 15 amino acids. CDR1 and CDR2 (germline): MRHNA, SNTAGT. CDR3 nucleotides: TGTGCCAGCAGTGACTTCGGCGGTAGCACAGATACGCAGTATTTT. Translating it yields CASSDFGGSTDTQYF.

V gene TRBV6-5 combines with J gene TRBJ2-7; D is unclear. Trimming took off 0 bases at V and 4 bases at J, with 7 bases between the two ends. Per germline, CDR1 MNHEY and CDR2 SVGAGI. The CDR3 is made up of 13 amino acids. The CDR3: CASSYSISYEQYF. For the CDR3, the DNA is TGTGCCAGCAGTTACTCGATCAGTTACGAGCAGTACTTC.

The chain is built from TRBV2 and TRBJ2-3; 7 nucleotides match TRBD2. This CDR3 comprises 14 residues. The germline V gene has CDR1 SNHLY and CDR2 FYNNEI. The V segment lost 6 bases and the J segment 2 bases; nucleotides outside the gene matches: 5. CDR3 bases: TGTGCCAGCAGGAGCGGGACGGTCACAGATACGCAGTATTTT. Translated: CASRSGTVTDTQYF.

In this sample, this clone turned up a few times. The chain combines TRBV11-3 with TRBJ2-6, with D uncertain. V gave up 7 bases and J gave up 2 bases, with 0 bases separating them. Germline assignment: CDR1 SGHNT and CDR2 YENEEA. The CDR3 has 11 residues. CDR3 DNA sequence: TGTGCCAGCACTGGGGCCAACGTCCTGACTTTC. It encodes CASTGANVLTF.

The rearrangement links TRBV6-1 to TRBJ2-3; D is uncertain. Germline CDR1 MNHNS, CDR2 SASEGT. Trimming stripped 6 bases from V and 5 bases from J, with 9 bases between. The CDR3 runs 12 residues. The CDR3 DNA reads TGTGCCAGCAGATTTTCGTTAGATACGCAGTATTTT. Its protein product is CASRFSLDTQYF.

This clone has only a few counts. V gene TRBV15 combines with J gene TRBJ1-2; 7 positions match TRBD1. Germline values: CDR1 LNHNV, CDR2 YYDKDF (reference sequence). CDR3 length: 13 amino acids. The junction had 6 bases not matched to a gene; V was cut back by 5 bases and J by 6 bases. The CDR3 is CATSPTGRDGYTF. The CDR3 nucleotides read TGTGCCACCAGCCCGACAGGGAGGGATGGCTACACCTTC.

This clone appeared a few times. This chain links TRBV5-1 with TRBJ1-6, with D maybe TRBD1 (6 bases). Trimming removed 4 bases at V and 7 bases at J, with 12 bases between. Germline loops: CDR1 SGHRS, CDR2 YFSETQ. The CDR3 contains 14 residues. CDR3 residues: CASSPEGENSPLHF. For the CDR3, the DNA is TGCGCCAGCAGCCCCGAGGGGGAGAATTCACCCCTCCACTTT.

This clone has more than one count but fewer than ten. V gene TRBV2 combines with J gene TRBJ2-7; possibly TRBD1 for D (6 bases). The CDR3 is 13 amino acids. Trimming cost V 6 bases and J 0 bases, with 9 bases left between them. CDR1 is SNHLY, CDR2 FYNNEI, per germline. The CDR3 region is CASRRTVSYEQYF. CDR3 nucleotide sequence: TGTGCCAGCAGAAGGACAGTCTCCTACGAGCAGTACTTC.

Here the CDR3 reads CASHSGGRPQYF. CDR3 nucleotide sequence: TGTGCCAGCCACTCCGGGGGTAGGCCCCAGTACTTC. The chain combines TRBV5-6 with TRBJ2-5, with a possible D match to TRBD2 (6 bases). The CDR3 length is 12 residues. V lost 7 bases and J lost 9, with 16 bases in between. Looked up from germline, CDR1 is SGHDT and CDR2 is YYEEEE.

This chain joins TRBV10-3 and TRBJ1-1; TRBD1 matches 8 bases. The germline gives CDR1 ENHRY, CDR2 SYGVKD. The CDR3 consists of 14 residues. Trimming removed 4 bases from V and 2 bases from J; junction bases left unmatched: 3. The CDR3 is CAISVTGANTEAFF. As DNA, the CDR3 is TGTGCCATCAGTGTGACAGGGGCTAACACTGAAGCTTTCTTT.

V is TRBV5-6 and J is TRBJ2-3; D is perhaps TRBD1 or TRBD2 (5 bases each). This CDR3 region has 12 residues. Looked up from germline, CDR1 is SGHDT and CDR2 is YYEEEE. Trimming pared 2 bases from V and 7 bases from J, leaving 8 bases between. The CDR3 DNA sequence: TGTGCCAGCAGCTTCAGGGAGAATACGCAGTATTTT. Translating gives CASSFRENTQYF.

The V and J genes are TRBV2 and TRBJ2-1, with TRBD2 matching over 11 bases. Germline CDR1 is SNHLY and CDR2 is FYNNEI. The CDR3 runs 15 residues. The V segment lost 4 bases and the J segment 10 bases; nucleotides outside the gene matches: 9. The CDR3 DNA is TGTGCCAGCAGTGTTGGTAGCGGGGGGGCCGTCGAGCAGTTCTTC. Its translation is CASSVGSGGAVEQFF.

J is TRBJ2-3 and V is TRBV11-3; 7 bases match TRBD1. Trimming at V came to 5 bases and at J to 2 bases, leaving 7 bases not matched to a gene. The CDR3 has 15 amino acids. Germline V gene lookup returns CDR1 SGHNT and CDR2 YENEEA. In nucleotides, the CDR3 is TGTGCCAGCAGCCCGGACAGGACCAACACAGATACGCAGTATTTT. This sequence encodes CASSPDRTNTDTQYF. Full variable domain (rest looked up from reference TRBV11-3 and TRBJ2-3): EAGVVQSPRYKIIEKKQPVAFWCNPISGHNTLYWYLQNLGQGPELLIRYENEEAVDDSQLPKDRFSAERLKGVDSTLKIQPAELGDSAVYLCASSPDRTNTDTQYFGPGTRLTVL.

The chain carries TRBV5-6 and TRBJ1-2; D is unresolved. V lost 0 bases, J lost 7 bases, and 4 bases lay in between. CDR3 size: 11 residues. CDR1 is SGHDT and CDR2 is YYEEEE in the germline V gene. CDR3 region: CASSLARGYTF. Written as DNA, the CDR3 is TGTGCCAGCAGCTTGGCCCGTGGCTACACCTTC.

The V call is TRBV29-1, the J call TRBJ2-7, with 7 bases matching TRBD1. The CDR3 has 14 amino acids. Germline trimming cut 4 bases from V and 7 bases from J; bases unmatched to any gene: 13. Germline-derived CDR1 and CDR2 are SQVTM and ANQGSEA. The CDR3 DNA is TGCAGCGTTGTGCCACACAGGGGTTTAGGGGAGCAGTACTTC. It encodes CSVVPHRGLGEQYF.

The chain joins TRBV19 to TRBJ2-5; TRBD1 or TRBD2 may be the D gene (5 bases each). The CDR3 contains 13 residues. Trimming pared 2 bases from V and 4 bases from J, leaving 8 bases between. Per the germline V gene, CDR1 is LNHDA and CDR2 is SQIVND (reference sequence). CDR3 coding DNA: TGTGCCAGTAGTATAAATGGGGGAGAGACCCAGTACTTC. This codes for CASSINGGETQYF.

This clone was detected only a few times. The V and J genes are TRBV18 and TRBJ2-7, with 9 bases lining up with TRBD1. The CDR3 extends over 14 amino acids. The V and J ends lost 0 bases and 6 bases, in that order; junction bases with no gene match: 3. Germline CDR1 is KGHSH and CDR2 is LQKENI. Here the CDR3 DNA reads TGTGCCAGCTCACCACCGGGACAGGGTGGCGAGCAGTACTTC. Residues: CASSPPGQGGEQYF.

The chain is built from TRBV6-5 and TRBJ2-7; TRBD2 is a possible D gene (6 bases). The CDR3 is 14 amino acids. Germline V gene data show CDR1 as MNHEY and CDR2 as SVGAGI. V was shortened by 8 bases and J by 2 bases, with 16 bases between the two germline ends. The CDR3 DNA sequence: TGTGCCAGCTTCGGGGGAACGGACCCCTACGAGCAGTACTTC. It specifies CASFGGTDPYEQYF.